The 25 T cell receptor beta chains in this list originate from one sample, sequenced in a study of Ad26.COV2.S vaccination and SARS-CoV-2 variants. Stated treatment: 15 to 20 received Ad26.COV2.S at low or high dose, single or two shots; 5 received placebo; per-sample allocation not given. The investigators took samples on day 63 after the first vaccine or placebo injection. Sequencing used immunoSEQ multiplex PCR; TCRdb keeps in-frame clones, though not all of them. The top ten hold 9.5% to 15% of the sample, which has approximately 500,000 clones, around 85% seen once. The sequencing used peripheral blood, collected in a trial of Ad26.COV2.S vaccine versus placebo. These receptors were obtained from a person between 18 and 65 years old who received the Ad26.COV2.S COVID-19 vaccine or a placebo.

V usage is TRBV24-1 and J usage is TRBJ2-3; D remains ambiguous. The germline V gene has CDR1 KGHDR and CDR2 SFDVKD. Trimming removed 5 bases from V and 0 bases from J, with 8 bases in between. This CDR3 is 14 amino acids long. The CDR3 loop is CATSGALSTDTQYF. CDR3 bases: TGTGCCACCAGTGGCGCGCTAAGCACAGATACGCAGTATTTT.

The V gene is TRBV16, the J gene TRBJ1-5; weak D call: TRBD1 (5 bases). V was cut by 4 bases and J by 3 bases, with 13 bases left in between. This CDR3 region has 15 residues. Germline V gene lookup returns CDR1 KGHSY and CDR2 FQNENV. CDR3 in amino acids: CASSPLGAPNQPQHF. CDR3 coding DNA: TGTGCCAGCAGCCCCCTTGGGGCACCCAATCAGCCCCAGCATTTT.

The J gene is TRBJ1-2, the V gene TRBV27; D perhaps matches TRBD1 (6 bases). The germline CDR1 and CDR2 sequences are MNHEY and SMNVEV (reference sequence). The CDR3 is 15 amino acids. Between the trimmed V and J ends, which lost 6 bases and 0 bases, there was a span of 14 bases. The CDR3 is CASSPLGGANYGYTF. In nucleotides, the CDR3 is TGTGCCAGCAGCCCCTTAGGGGGAGCTAACTATGGCTACACCTTC.

This chain uses TRBV7-9 with TRBJ2-1; D possibly corresponds to TRBD2 (5 bases). The CDR3 totals 12 residues. V was trimmed by 1 base and J by 12 bases, leaving 10 bases between them. Germline V gene lookup returns CDR1 SEHNR and CDR2 FQNEAQ (reference sequence). The CDR3 bases are TGTGCCAGCAGCTTAGGTGGACTTCTGCAGTTCTTC. This encodes CASSLGGLLQFF.

The chain recombines TRBV7-9 with TRBJ2-6; TRBD1 matches 10 bases. The CDR3 consists of 19 residues. J gave up 4 bases and V 4 bases, and 13 bases lay outside the gene matches. Germline loops: CDR1 SEHNR, CDR2 FQNEAQ (reference sequence). The CDR3 DNA sequence: TGTGCCAGCAGCTCCGAGGTTGGGACAGGGGTGGACGGGGCCAACGTCCTGACTTTC. This gives the protein CASSSEVGTGVDGANVLTF.

V is TRBV18 and J is TRBJ1-5; no firm D call. Germline values: CDR1 KGHSH, CDR2 LQKENI. The germline V and J ends were trimmed by 5 bases and 0 bases, with 11 bases remaining between them. The CDR3 totals 15 residues. The CDR3 DNA sequence: TGTGCCAGCTCATCCGACTCCCATAGCAATCAGCCCCAGCATTTT. Its translation is CASSSDSHSNQPQHF.

The genes are TRBV19 and TRBJ2-1; 10 positions agree with TRBD1. Losses at the gene ends were 7 bases for V and 7 bases for J; bases not matched to a gene: 10. Looked up from germline, CDR1 is LNHDA and CDR2 is SQIVND (reference sequence). There are 15 residues in the CDR3. CDR3 bases: TGTGCCAGTACTGCGACAGGGGGCGGTGGGAATGAGCAGTTCTTC. It yields the protein CASTATGGGGNEQFF.

In this sample, this clone turned up a few times. J is TRBJ1-5 and V is TRBV7-9; D may be TRBD1 (6 bases). Germline loops: CDR1 SEHNR, CDR2 FQNEAQ (reference sequence). The length of the CDR3 is 14 residues. The V and J ends lost 5 bases and 4 bases respectively, with 12 bases between them. CDR3 protein: CASSDPGTNQPQHF. The CDR3 DNA follows: TGTGCCAGCAGCGATCCGGGGACAAATCAGCCCCAGCATTTT.

This chain connects TRBV18 to TRBJ2-3; 7 bases agree with TRBD2. Trimming at V came to 2 bases and at J to 3 bases, leaving 11 bases not matched to a gene. Germline values: CDR1 KGHSH, CDR2 LQKENI. The CDR3 runs 17 residues. The CDR3 sequence is CASSPGISGRGTDTQYF. DNA for the CDR3: TGTGCCAGCTCACCAGGAATTTCGGGGAGGGGAACAGATACGCAGTATTTT. The full variable domain, with the rest looked up from reference TRBV18 and TRBJ2-3, is NAGVMQNPRHLVRRRGQEARLRCSPMKGHSHVYWYRQLPEEGLKFMVYLQKENIIDESGMPKERFSAEFPKEGPSILRIQQVVRGDSAAYFCASSPGISGRGTDTQYFGPGTRLTVL.

As to this clone: The sample contains more than one DNA sequence encoding this CDR3. The V gene is TRBV19, the J gene TRBJ2-3, with 10 bases fitting TRBD1. This CDR3 is built from 15 residues. V lost 1 base, J lost 3 bases, and 1 base stayed unmatched. Germline CDR1 reads LNHDA; CDR2 reads SQIVND (reference sequence). The CDR3 DNA is TGTGCCAGTAGTATAGGACAGGGGGCTACAGATACGCAGTATTTT. This translates into CASSIGQGATDTQYF. Complete variable domain (other parts from reference TRBV19 and TRBJ2-3): DGGITQSPKYLFRKEGQNVTLSCEQNLNHDAMYWYRQDPGQGLRLIYYSQIVNDFQKGDIAEGYSVSREKKESFPLTVTSAQKNPTAFYLCASSIGQGATDTQYFGPGTRLTVL.

The chain combines TRBV3-1 (or the pseudogene TRBV3-2) with TRBJ2-7; tentatively, D is TRBD2 (5 bases). Trimming removed 8 bases from V and 0 bases from J, with 8 bases in between. CDR1 is LGHDT, CDR2 YNNKEL, per germline (reference sequence). This CDR3 is built from 12 residues. CDR3 nucleotide sequence: TGTGCCAGCGGGAGCAGCTCCTACGAGCAGTACTTC. Translated, it gives CASGSSSYEQYF.

V usage is TRBV3-1 (or the pseudogene TRBV3-2) and J usage is TRBJ1-6; 7 bases map to TRBD1. CDR3 length: 14 residues. J lost 9 bases, V lost 4 bases, and 6 bases had no gene match. CDR1 and CDR2 from the germline V gene are LGHDT and YNNKEL (reference sequence). CDR3 region: CASSRGTVVSPLHF. In nucleotides, the CDR3 is TGTGCCAGCAGCCGCGGGACAGTGGTTTCACCCCTCCACTTT.

This clone turned up a few times. The gene calls are TRBV21-1 and TRBJ1-2; the D segment call TRBD1 is taken from the table without a DNA check. TRBV21-1 counts as a pseudogene. The CDR3 runs 19 residues. The CDR3 DNA sequence: TGTGCCAGCAGCGCCCAAAAAGGGGTTGCACCGAGTCCTAACTATGGCTACACCTTC. This gives the protein CASSAQKGVAPSPNYGYTF.

The chain couples TRBV6-5 to TRBJ1-2, with D tentatively TRBD1 (5 bases). This CDR3 contains 15 residues. The germline V gene encodes CDR1 MNHEY and CDR2 SVGAGI. Trimming shortened V by 2 bases and J by 1 base, and 11 bases separated the two germline ends. CDR3 sequence (DNA): TGTGCCAGCAGTTACGCGGCAGGGCGTAACTATGGCTACACCTTC. Translated: CASSYAAGRNYGYTF.

A single count supports this clone. The V call is TRBV28, the J call TRBJ2-7; D not certain. V was trimmed by 8 bases and J by 3 bases, leaving 14 bases between them. The CDR3 covers 13 residues. Germline values: CDR1 MDHEN, CDR2 SYDVKM. CDR3 amino acids: CASCPVDSYEQYF. Written as DNA, the CDR3 is TGTGCCAGCTGTCCTGTAGATAGCTACGAGCAGTACTTC.

The chain is built from TRBV23-1 and TRBJ2-7; D might be TRBD1 (7 bases). TRBV23-1 belongs to the ORF category, with a function that is uncertain. Trimming left V 4 bases short and J 3 bases short, with 19 bases between. The CDR3 runs 16 residues. The CDR3 nucleotides read TGCGCCAGCAGTCTCAACAGGGGAGGTCGGAACTACGAGCAGTACTTC. This encodes CASSLNRGGRNYEQYF.

This clone was recorded once. This sequence joins TRBV28 and TRBJ2-7; D might be TRBD2 (5 bases). CDR1 and CDR2 (germline): MDHEN, SYDVKM. This CDR3 has 14 amino acids. The V end was cut by 3 bases, the J end by 4 bases, with 13 bases between. The CDR3 region has the DNA TGTGCCAGCAGTTTGGCCGGGCTAGCTTACGAGCAGTACTTC. Translating gives CASSLAGLAYEQYF. Combining the CDR3 with reference TRBV28 and TRBJ2-7 gives the whole variable domain DVKVTQSSRYLVKRTGEKVFLECVQDMDHENMFWYRQDPGLGLRLIYFSYDVKMKEKGDIPEGYSVSREKKERFSLILESASTNQTSMYLCASSLAGLAYEQYFGPGTRLTVT.

As for this clone: The same CDR3 is also encoded by other DNA sequences in this sample. The chain carries TRBV30 and TRBJ2-7; D is unresolved. V dropped 0 bases and J dropped 2 bases, with 5 bases sitting between them. The CDR3 has 12 residues. The germline CDR1 and CDR2 sequences are GTSNPN and SVGIG (reference sequence). The CDR3 spells CAWSVSTYEQYF. The CDR3 DNA follows: TGTGCCTGGAGTGTAAGCACCTACGAGCAGTACTTC.

The chain is built from TRBV21-1 and TRBJ1-1. TRBV21-1 is tagged as a pseudogene. This CDR3 spans 14 amino acids. The CDR3 loop is CASSKDGSSTEAFF. The CDR3 nucleotides read TGTGCCAGCAGCAAAGACGGCAGCTCCACTGAAGCTTTCTTT.

This chain uses TRBV5-3 with TRBJ2-3; 8 nucleotides align to TRBD2. TRBV5-3 is an ORF, with its function uncertain. CDR3 size: 17 residues. With V trimmed by 2 bases and J by 0 bases, 8 bases remained unmatched. The CDR3 is CARSFETSGASTDTQYF. The CDR3, as DNA: TGTGCCAGAAGCTTCGAAACTAGCGGCGCCAGCACAGATACGCAGTATTTT.

This clone was found once. The gene calls are TRBV5-1 and TRBJ2-7; D perhaps matches TRBD1 (5 bases). Germline values: CDR1 SGHRS, CDR2 YFSETQ. The CDR3 extends over 15 amino acids. Trimming took off 3 bases at V and 2 bases at J, with 15 bases between the two ends. CDR3 bases: TGCGCCAGCAGCTCAAGGGCAGGGCCTCCCTACGAGCAGTACTTC. The encoded protein is CASSSRAGPPYEQYF. Drawing the rest from reference TRBV5-1 and TRBJ2-7, the complete variable domain is KAGVTQTPRYLIKTRGQQVTLSCSPISGHRSVSWYQQTPGQGLQFLFEYFSETQRNKGNFPGRFSGRQFSNSRSEMNVSTLELGDSALYLCASSSRAGPPYEQYFGPGTRLTVT.

The rearrangement links TRBV11-2 to TRBJ2-1; 10 bases fit TRBD1. The CDR3 is 15 amino acids. Trimming at V came to 7 bases and at J to 6 bases, leaving 9 bases not matched to a gene. Germline values: CDR1 SGHAT, CDR2 FQNNGV. The CDR3 DNA follows: TGTGCCAGCACAGCGGACAGGGGGTTAGTCAATGAGCAGTTCTTC. Protein: CASTADRGLVNEQFF.

This clone was recorded once. The chain is built from TRBV19 and TRBJ2-1; the match to TRBD1 covers 11 bases. CDR1 is LNHDA and CDR2 is SQIVND in the germline V gene (reference sequence). V lost 8 bases to trimming and J lost 3 bases; unmatched junction nucleotides: 9. This CDR3 is 16 amino acids long. CDR3 coding DNA: TGTGCCAGTCACTCCGGCGGGACAGGGGGCTACAATGAGCAGTTCTTC. This translates into CASHSGGTGGYNEQFF.

The chain couples TRBV27 to TRBJ2-2, with D maybe TRBD2 (7 bases). This CDR3 has 17 amino acids. CDR1 and CDR2 from the germline V gene are MNHEY and SMNVEV (reference sequence). The germline V and J ends were trimmed by 6 bases and 7 bases, with 24 bases remaining between them. This CDR3 is CASSQKGVTSLNGELFF. Written as DNA, the CDR3 is TGTGCCAGCAGCCAAAAGGGGGTGACTAGCTTGAACGGGGAGCTGTTTTTT.

The V call is TRBV5-6, the J call TRBJ2-5, with 8 bases matching TRBD2. With 6 bases clipped from V and 3 bases from J, the junction kept 10 bases outside the gene matches. Germline V lookup: CDR1 SGHDT, CDR2 YYEEEE. There are 15 residues in the CDR3. The CDR3 DNA sequence: TGTGCCAGCAAAACTACTAAGCGGGAGAAAGAGACCCAGTACTTC. This encodes CASKTTKREKETQYF.